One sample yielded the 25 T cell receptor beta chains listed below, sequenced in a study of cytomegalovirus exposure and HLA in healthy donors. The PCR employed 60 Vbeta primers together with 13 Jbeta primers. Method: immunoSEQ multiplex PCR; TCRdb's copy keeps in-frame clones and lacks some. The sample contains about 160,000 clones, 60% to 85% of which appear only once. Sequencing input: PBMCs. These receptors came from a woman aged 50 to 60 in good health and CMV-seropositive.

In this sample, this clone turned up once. As DNA, the CDR3 is TGCGCCAGCAGTCGGACAGTTGGGGACATTCAGTACTTC. Protein: CASSRTVGDIQYF. This chain links TRBV10-2 with TRBJ2-4; maybe TRBD1 (6 bases). The germline V gene encodes CDR1 WSHSY and CDR2 SAAADI. Trimming took off 5 bases at V and 8 bases at J, with 13 bases between the two ends. The CDR3 sequence is 13 residues long.

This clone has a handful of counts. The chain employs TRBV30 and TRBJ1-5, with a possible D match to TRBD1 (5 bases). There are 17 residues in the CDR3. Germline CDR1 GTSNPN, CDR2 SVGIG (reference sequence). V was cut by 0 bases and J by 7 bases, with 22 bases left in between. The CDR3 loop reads CAWSVSSVRARDQPQHF. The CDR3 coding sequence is TGTGCCTGGAGTGTTTCGAGTGTCAGGGCGCGGGACCAGCCCCAGCATTTT.

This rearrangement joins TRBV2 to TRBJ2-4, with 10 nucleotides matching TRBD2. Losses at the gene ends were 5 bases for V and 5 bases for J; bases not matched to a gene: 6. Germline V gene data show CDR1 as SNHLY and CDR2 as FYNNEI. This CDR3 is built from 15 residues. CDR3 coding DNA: TGTGCCAGCAGTTCCTCGAGCGGGGGGGAAAACATTCAGTACTTC. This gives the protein CASSSSSGGENIQYF.

The CDR3: CASSEGVGDYEQYF. CDR3 nucleotides: TGTGCCAGCAGTGAAGGGGTGGGAGACTACGAGCAGTACTTC. The chain uses TRBV6-1 and TRBJ2-5, with TRBD2 as a possible D gene (5 bases). The tail of the sequence fits TRBJ2-7 better, so the J call may be wrong. CDR3 length: 14 amino acids. Germline V gene data show CDR1 as MNHNS and CDR2 as SASEGT.

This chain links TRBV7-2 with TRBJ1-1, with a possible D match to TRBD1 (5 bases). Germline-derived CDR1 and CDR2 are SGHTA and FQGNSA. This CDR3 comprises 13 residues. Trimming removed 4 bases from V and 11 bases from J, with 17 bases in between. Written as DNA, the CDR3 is TGTGCCAGCAGCTCTTCCGGGGGGGGGAACGCTTTCTTT. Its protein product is CASSSSGGGNAFF.

The CDR3 protein is CASSLGLAGGRETQYF. The CDR3 coding sequence is TGTGCCAGCAGTTTGGGACTAGCGGGGGGTCGAGAGACCCAGTACTTC. The gene calls are TRBV6-5 and TRBJ2-5, with TRBD2 matching over 15 bases. The CDR3 is made up of 16 amino acids. The ends lost 4 bases at V and 4 bases at J; junction bases unmatched: 4. Germline V lookup: CDR1 MNHEY, CDR2 SVGAGI.

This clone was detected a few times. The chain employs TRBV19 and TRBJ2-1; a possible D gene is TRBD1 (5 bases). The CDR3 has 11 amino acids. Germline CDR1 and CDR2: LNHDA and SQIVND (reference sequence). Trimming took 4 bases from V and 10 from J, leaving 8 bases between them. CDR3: CASSTGWEQFF. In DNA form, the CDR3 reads TGTGCCAGTAGTACAGGGTGGGAGCAGTTCTTC.

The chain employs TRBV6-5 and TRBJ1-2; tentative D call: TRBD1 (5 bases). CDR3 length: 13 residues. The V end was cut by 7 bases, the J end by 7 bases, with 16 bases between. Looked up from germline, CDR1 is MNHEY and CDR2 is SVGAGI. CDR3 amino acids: CASTSSGKGGYTF. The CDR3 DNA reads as TGTGCCAGCACCTCCTCAGGGAAGGGTGGCTACACCTTC.

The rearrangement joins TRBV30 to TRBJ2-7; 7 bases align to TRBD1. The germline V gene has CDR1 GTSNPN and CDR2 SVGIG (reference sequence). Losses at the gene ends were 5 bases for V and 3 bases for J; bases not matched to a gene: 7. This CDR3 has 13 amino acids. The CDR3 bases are TGTGCCTGGTCTGGGACAGTTGGCTACGAGCAGTACTTC. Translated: CAWSGTVGYEQYF. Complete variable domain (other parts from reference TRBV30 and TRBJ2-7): SQTIHQWPATLVQPVGSPLSLECTVEGTSNPNLYWYRQAAGRGLQLLFYSVGIGQISSEVPQNLSASRPQDRQFILSSKKLLLSDSGFYLCAWSGTVGYEQYFGPGTRLTVT.

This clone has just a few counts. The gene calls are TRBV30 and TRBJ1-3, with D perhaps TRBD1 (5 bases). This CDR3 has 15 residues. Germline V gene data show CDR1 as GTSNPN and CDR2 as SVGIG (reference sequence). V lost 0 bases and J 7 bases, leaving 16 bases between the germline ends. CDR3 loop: CAWSVQSGRANTIYF. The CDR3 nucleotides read TGTGCCTGGAGTGTACAATCCGGCAGGGCCAACACCATATATTTT.

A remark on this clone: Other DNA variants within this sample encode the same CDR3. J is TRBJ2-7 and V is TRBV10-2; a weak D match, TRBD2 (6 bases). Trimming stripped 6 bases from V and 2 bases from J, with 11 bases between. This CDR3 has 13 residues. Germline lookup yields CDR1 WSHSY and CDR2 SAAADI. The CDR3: CASSRDSTYEQYF. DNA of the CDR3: TGCGCCAGCAGCCGGGACTCGACCTACGAGCAGTACTTC.

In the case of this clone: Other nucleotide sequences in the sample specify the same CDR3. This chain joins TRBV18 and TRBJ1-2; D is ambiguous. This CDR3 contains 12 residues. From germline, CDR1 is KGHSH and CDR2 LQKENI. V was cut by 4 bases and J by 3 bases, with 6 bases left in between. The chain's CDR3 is CASSLLDYGYTF. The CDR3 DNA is TGTGCCAGCTCACTGCTAGACTATGGCTACACCTTC.

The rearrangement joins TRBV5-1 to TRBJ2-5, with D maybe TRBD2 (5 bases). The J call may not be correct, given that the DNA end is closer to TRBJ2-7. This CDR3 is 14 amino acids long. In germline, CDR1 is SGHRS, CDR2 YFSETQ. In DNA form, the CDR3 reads TGCGCCAGCAGCTTCAGCGGACCCCCCTACGAGCAGTACTTC. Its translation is CASSFSGPPYEQYF.

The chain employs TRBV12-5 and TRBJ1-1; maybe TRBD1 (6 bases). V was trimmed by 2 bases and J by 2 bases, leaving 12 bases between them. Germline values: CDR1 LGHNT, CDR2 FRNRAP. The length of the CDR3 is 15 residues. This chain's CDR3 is CASGLSQGYNTEAFF. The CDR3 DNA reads TGTGCTAGTGGTTTGAGCCAGGGGTATAACACTGAAGCTTTCTTT.

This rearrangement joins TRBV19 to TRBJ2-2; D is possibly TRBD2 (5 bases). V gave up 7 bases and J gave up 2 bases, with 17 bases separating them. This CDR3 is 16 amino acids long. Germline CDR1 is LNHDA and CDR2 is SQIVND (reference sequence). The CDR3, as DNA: TGTGCCAGTAATCAGGTGGGAGCTACCAACACCGGGGAGCTGTTTTTT. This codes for CASNQVGATNTGELFF. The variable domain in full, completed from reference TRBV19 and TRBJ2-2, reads DGGITQSPKYLFRKEGQNVTLSCEQNLNHDAMYWYRQDPGQGLRLIYYSQIVNDFQKGDIAEGYSVSREKKESFPLTVTSAQKNPTAFYLCASNQVGATNTGELFFGEGSRLTVL.

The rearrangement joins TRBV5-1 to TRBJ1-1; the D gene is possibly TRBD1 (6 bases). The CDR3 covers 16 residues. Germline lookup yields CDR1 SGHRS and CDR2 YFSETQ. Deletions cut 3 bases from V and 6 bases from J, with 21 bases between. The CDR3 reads CASSSQPQDSGAEAFF. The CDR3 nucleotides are TGCGCCAGCAGCTCCCAACCGCAAGACTCAGGGGCTGAAGCTTTCTTT.

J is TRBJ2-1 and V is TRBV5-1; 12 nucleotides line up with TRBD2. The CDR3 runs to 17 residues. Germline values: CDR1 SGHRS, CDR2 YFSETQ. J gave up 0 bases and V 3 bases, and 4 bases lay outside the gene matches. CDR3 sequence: CASSSSGGVSSYNEQFF. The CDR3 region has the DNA TGCGCCAGCAGCTCTAGCGGGGGGGTCAGCTCCTACAATGAGCAGTTCTTC.

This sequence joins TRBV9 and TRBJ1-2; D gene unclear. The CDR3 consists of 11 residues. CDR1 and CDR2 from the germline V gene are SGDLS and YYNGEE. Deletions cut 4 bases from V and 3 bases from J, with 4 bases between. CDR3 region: CASSSYYGYTF. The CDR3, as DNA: TGTGCCAGCAGCTCCTACTATGGCTACACCTTC.

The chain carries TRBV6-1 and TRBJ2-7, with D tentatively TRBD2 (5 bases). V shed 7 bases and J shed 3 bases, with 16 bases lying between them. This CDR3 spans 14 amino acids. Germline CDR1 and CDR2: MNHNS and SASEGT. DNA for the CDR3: TGTGCCAGCACCGAGGGTGACCGATACTACGAGCAGTACTTC. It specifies CASTEGDRYYEQYF.

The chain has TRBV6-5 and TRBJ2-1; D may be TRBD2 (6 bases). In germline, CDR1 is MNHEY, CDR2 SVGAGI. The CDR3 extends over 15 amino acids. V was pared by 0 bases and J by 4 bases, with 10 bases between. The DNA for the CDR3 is TGTGCCAGCAGTTACTCGGGAGGCACTTACAATGAGCAGTTCTTC. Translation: CASSYSGGTYNEQFF.

In DNA form, the CDR3 reads TGTGCCAGCAGCCCCTCCGGGGAGGGAGAAAACACTGAAGCTTTCTTT. Translating gives CASSPSGEGENTEAFF. The V call is TRBV11-1, the J call TRBJ1-1; D is uncertain. Trimming removed 5 bases from V and 2 bases from J, with 18 bases in between. The CDR3 totals 16 residues. Germline V gene data show CDR1 as SGHAT and CDR2 as FQDESV (reference sequence).

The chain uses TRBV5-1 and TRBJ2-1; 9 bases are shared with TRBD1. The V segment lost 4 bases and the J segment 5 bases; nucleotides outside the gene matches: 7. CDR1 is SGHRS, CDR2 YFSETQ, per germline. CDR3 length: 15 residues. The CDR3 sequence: CASSVQGAQNNEQFF. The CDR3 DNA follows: TGCGCCAGCAGCGTACAGGGGGCTCAGAACAATGAGCAGTTCTTC.

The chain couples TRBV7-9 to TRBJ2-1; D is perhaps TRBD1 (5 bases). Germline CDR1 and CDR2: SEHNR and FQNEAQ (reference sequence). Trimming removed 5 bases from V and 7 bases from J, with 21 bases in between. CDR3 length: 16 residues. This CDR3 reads CASSPVGLRSPNEQFF. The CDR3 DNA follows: TGTGCCAGCAGCCCCGTGGGGCTCCGAAGCCCAAATGAGCAGTTCTTC.

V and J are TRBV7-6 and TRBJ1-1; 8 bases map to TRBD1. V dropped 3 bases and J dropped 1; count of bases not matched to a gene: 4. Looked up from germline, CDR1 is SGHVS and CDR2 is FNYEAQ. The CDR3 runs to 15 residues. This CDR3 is CASSLRDRGNTEAFF. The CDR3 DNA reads TGTGCCAGCAGCTTGAGAGACAGGGGGAACACTGAAGCTTTCTTT.

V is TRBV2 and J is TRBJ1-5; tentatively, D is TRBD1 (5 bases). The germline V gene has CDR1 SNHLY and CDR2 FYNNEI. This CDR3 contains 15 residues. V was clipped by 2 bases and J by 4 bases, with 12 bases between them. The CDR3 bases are TGTGCCAGCAGTGAAAGCAAGGGGATTAATCAGCCCCAGCATTTT. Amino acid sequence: CASSESKGINQPQHF.